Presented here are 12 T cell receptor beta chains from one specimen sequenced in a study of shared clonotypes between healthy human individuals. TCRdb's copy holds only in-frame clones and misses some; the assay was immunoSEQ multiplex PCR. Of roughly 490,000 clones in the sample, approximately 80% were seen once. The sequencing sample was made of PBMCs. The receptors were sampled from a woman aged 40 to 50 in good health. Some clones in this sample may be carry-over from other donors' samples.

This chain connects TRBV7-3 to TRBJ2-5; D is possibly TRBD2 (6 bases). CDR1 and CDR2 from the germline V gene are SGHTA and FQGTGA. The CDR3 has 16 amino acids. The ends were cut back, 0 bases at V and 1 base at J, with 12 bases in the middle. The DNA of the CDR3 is TGTGCCAGCAGCTTAACTGGTAGGAGGGGCCAAGAGACCCAGTACTTC. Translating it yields CASSLTGRRGQETQYF.

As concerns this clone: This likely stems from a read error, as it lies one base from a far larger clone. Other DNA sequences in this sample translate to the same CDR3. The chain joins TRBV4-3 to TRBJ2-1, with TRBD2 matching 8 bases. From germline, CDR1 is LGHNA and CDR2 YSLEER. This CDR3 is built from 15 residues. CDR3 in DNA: TGCGCCAGCAGCCAAGATGGCGGGAGGTACAATGAGCAATTCTTC. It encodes CASSQDGGRYNEQFF.

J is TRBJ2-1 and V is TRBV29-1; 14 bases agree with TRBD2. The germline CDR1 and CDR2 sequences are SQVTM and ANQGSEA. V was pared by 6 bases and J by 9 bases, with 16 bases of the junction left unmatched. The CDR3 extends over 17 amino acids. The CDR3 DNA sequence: TGCAGCGTAGCCGGGACCCAGCGGACTAGCGGGAGGACTGAGCAGTTCTTC. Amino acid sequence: CSVAGTQRTSGRTEQFF.

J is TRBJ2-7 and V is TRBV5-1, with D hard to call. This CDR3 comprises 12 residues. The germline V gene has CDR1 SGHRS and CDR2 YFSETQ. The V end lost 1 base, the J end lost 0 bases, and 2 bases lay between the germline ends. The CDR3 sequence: CASSLYSYEQYF. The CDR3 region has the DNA TGCGCCAGCAGCTTGTACTCCTACGAGCAGTACTTC.

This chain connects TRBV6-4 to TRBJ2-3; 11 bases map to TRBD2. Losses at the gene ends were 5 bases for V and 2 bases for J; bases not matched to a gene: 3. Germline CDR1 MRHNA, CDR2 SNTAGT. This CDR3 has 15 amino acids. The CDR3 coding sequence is TGTGCCAGCAGTTCGACTAGCGGGGCCACAGATACGCAGTATTTT. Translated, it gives CASSSTSGATDTQYF.

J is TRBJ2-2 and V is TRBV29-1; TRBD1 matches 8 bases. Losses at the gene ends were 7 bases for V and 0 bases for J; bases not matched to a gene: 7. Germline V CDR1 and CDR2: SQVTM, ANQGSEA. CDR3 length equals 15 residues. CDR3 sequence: CSALRGRPNTGELFF. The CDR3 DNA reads TGCAGCGCGCTCAGGGGGCGGCCGAACACCGGGGAGCTGTTTTTT.

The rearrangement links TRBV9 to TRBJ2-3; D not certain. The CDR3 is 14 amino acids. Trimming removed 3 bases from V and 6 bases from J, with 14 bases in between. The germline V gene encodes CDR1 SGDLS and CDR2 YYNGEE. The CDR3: CASSAEGPSDTQYF. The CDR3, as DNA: TGTGCCAGCAGCGCAGAAGGACCCTCGGATACGCAGTATTTT.

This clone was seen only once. The CDR3 DNA sequence: TGTGCCAGCAGTTACTATTCAGGTTTGAGCTACGAGCAGTACTTC. Translation: CASSYYSGLSYEQYF. V gene TRBV6-5 combines with J gene TRBJ2-7; D not certain. Germline V CDR1 and CDR2: MNHEY, SVGAGI. The CDR3 extends over 15 amino acids. Trimming left V 1 base short and J 3 bases short, with 13 bases between.

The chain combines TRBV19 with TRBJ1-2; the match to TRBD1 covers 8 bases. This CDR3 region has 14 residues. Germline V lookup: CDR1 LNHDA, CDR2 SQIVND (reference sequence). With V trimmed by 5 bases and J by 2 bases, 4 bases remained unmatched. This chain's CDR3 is CASSRRTGNYGYTF. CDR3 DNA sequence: TGTGCCAGTAGTCGACGGACAGGGAACTATGGCTACACCTTC.

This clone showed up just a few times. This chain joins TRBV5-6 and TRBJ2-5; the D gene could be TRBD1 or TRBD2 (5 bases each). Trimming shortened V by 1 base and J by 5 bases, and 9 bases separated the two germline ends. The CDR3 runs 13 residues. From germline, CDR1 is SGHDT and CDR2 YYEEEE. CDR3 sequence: CASSLSGTETQYF. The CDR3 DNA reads TGTGCCAGCAGCTTGTCTGGGACGGAGACCCAGTACTTC.

CDR3 nucleotide sequence: TGTGCCAGCAGCCTAACTAGCGCCCCGGGCACCGGGGAGCTGTTTTTT. Translated, it gives CASSLTSAPGTGELFF. This chain links TRBV7-2 with TRBJ2-2; 7 nucleotides line up with TRBD2. The CDR3 is 16 amino acids. The V segment lost 5 bases and the J segment 4 bases; nucleotides outside the gene matches: 10. Germline V lookup: CDR1 SGHTA, CDR2 FQGNSA.

In DNA, the CDR3 is TGTGCCAGCAGCTCCCACCGGGACAGGGGCAGAGAGACCCAGTACTTC. This sequence encodes CASSSHRDRGRETQYF. V and J are TRBV5-2 and TRBJ2-5; the tabulated D call, TRBD1, remains unverified against the DNA. TRBV5-2 is noted as a pseudogene. The CDR3 has 16 amino acids.